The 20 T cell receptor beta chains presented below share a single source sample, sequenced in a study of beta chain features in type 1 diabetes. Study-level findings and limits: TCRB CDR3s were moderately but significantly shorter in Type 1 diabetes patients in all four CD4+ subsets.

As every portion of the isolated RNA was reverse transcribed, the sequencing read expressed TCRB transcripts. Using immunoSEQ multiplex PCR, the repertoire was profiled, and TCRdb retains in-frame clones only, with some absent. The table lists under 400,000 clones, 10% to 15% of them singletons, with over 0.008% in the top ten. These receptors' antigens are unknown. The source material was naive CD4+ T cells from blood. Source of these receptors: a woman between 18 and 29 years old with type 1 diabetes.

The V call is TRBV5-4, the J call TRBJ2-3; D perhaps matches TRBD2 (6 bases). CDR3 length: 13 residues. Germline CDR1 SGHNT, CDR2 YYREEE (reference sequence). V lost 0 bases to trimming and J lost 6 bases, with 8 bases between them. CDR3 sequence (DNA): TGTGCCAGCAGCTTGGAGCTAGCGGATACGCAGTATTTT. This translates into CASSLELADTQYF.

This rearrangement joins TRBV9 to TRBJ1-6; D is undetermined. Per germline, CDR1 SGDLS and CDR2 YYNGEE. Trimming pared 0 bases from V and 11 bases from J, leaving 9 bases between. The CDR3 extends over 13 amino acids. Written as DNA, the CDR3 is TGTGCCAGCAGCGTAGAGAGGAGGGCACCCCTCCACTTT. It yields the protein CASSVERRAPLHF.

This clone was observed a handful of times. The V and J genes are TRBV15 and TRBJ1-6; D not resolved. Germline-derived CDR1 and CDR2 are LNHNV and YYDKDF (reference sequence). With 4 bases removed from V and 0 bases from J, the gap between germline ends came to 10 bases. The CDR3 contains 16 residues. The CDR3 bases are TGTGCCACCAGCATGTATCGGAGCTCCTATAATTCACCCCTCCACTTT. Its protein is CATSMYRSSYNSPLHF.

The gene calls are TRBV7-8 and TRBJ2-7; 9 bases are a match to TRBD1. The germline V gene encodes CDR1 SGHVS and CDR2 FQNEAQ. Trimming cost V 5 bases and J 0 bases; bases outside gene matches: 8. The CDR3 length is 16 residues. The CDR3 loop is CASSLRPGQGSYEQYF. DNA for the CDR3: TGTGCCAGCAGCCTACGGCCGGGACAGGGCTCCTACGAGCAGTACTTC.

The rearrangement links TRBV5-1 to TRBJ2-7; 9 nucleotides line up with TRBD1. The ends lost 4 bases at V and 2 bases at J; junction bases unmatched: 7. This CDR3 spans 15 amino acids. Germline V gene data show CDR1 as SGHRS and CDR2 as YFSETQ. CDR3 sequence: CASSRGDRDAYEQYF. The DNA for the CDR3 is TGCGCCAGCAGCAGGGGGGACAGGGACGCCTACGAGCAGTACTTC.

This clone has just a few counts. The CDR3 spells CASSDRGYEQFF. DNA for the CDR3: TGTGCCAGCAGTGACCGGGGTTATGAGCAGTTCTTC. This rearrangement joins TRBV25-1 to TRBJ2-1; D is possibly TRBD2 (5 bases). This CDR3 has 12 residues. Germline assignment: CDR1 MGHDK and CDR2 SYGVNS. The V and J ends lost 3 bases and 8 bases respectively, with 8 bases between them. The full variable domain, its missing parts supplied by reference TRBV25-1 and TRBJ2-1, is EADIYQTPRYLVIGTGKKITLECSQTMGHDKMYWYQQDPGMELHLIHYSYGVNSTEKGDLSSESTVSRIRTEHFPLTLESARPSHTSQYLCASSDRGYEQFFGPGTRLTVL.

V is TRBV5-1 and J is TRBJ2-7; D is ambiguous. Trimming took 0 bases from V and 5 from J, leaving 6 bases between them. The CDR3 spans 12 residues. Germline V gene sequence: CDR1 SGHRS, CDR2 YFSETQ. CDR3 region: CASSLGLNEQYF. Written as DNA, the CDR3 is TGCGCCAGCAGCTTGGGGCTGAACGAGCAGTACTTC.

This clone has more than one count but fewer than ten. The CDR3 region has the DNA TGTGCCAGTAGTATCGCGGGGGGGGGAGAGACCCAGTACTTC. Its protein is CASSIAGGGETQYF. V usage is TRBV19 and J usage is TRBJ2-5; 9 bases line up with TRBD2. The length of the CDR3 is 14 residues. CDR1 LNHDA and CDR2 SQIVND come from the germline V gene (reference sequence). V gave up 3 bases and J gave up 4 bases; unmatched junction bases: 3. The full variable domain, its missing parts supplied by reference TRBV19 and TRBJ2-5, is DGGITQSPKYLFRKEGQNVTLSCEQNLNHDAMYWYRQDPGQGLRLIYYSQIVNDFQKGDIAEGYSVSREKKESFPLTVTSAQKNPTAFYLCASSIAGGGETQYFGPGTRLLVL.

In DNA form, the CDR3 reads TGTGCCTGGAGTGTGACGGGAAGTGATCAGCCCCAGCATTTT. Translation gives CAWSVTGSDQPQHF. The chain employs TRBV30 and TRBJ1-5, with D uncertain. Trimming took off 0 bases at V and 5 bases at J, with 11 bases between the two ends. The CDR3 length is 14 residues. Germline V gives CDR1 GTSNPN, CDR2 SVGIG (reference sequence).

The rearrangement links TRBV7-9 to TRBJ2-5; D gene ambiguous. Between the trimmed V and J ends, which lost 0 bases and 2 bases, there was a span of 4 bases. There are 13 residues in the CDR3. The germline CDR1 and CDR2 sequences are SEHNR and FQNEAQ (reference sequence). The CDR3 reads CASSLASQETQYF. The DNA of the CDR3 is TGTGCCAGCAGCTTAGCGAGTCAAGAGACCCAGTACTTC.

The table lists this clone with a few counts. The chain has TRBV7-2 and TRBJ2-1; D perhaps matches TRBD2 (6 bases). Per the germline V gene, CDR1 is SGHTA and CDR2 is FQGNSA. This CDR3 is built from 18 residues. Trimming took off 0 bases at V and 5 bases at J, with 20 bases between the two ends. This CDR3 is CASSLAVLAMAFNNEQFF. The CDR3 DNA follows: TGTGCCAGCAGCTTAGCTGTTCTAGCGATGGCCTTCAACAATGAGCAGTTCTTC.

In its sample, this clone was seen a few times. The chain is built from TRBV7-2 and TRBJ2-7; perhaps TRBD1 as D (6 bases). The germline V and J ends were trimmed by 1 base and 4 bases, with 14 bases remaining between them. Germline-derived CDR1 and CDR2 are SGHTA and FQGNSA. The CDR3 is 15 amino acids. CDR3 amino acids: CASSLGTEFPYEQYF. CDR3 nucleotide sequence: TGTGCCAGCAGCTTAGGGACAGAGTTTCCTTACGAGCAGTACTTC.

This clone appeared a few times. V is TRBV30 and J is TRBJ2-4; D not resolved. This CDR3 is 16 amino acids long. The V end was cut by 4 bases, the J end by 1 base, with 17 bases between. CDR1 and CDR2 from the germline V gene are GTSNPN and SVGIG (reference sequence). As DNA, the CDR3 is TGTGCCTGGACCCGAGACGGTGTCAGGGCCAAAAACATTCAGTACTTC. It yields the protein CAWTRDGVRAKNIQYF.

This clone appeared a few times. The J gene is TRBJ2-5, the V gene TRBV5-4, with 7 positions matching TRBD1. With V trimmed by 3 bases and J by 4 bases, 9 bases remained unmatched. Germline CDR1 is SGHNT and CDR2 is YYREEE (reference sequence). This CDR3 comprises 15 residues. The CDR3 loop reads CASSSLGQSRETQYF. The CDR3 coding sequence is TGTGCCAGCAGCTCCCTGGGACAGTCGCGAGAGACCCAGTACTTC.

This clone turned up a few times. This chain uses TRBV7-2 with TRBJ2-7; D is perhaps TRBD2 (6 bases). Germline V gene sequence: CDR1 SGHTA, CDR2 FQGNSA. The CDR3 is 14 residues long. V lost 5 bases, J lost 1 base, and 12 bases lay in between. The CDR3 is CASSQSDYSYEQYF. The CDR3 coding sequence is TGTGCCAGCAGCCAGTCGGACTATTCCTACGAGCAGTACTTC. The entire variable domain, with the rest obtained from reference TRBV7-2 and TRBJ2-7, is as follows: GAGVSQSPSNKVTEKGKDVELRCDPISGHTALYWYRQSLGQGLEFLIYFQGNSAPDKSGLPSDRFSAERTGGSVSTLTIQRTQQEDSAVYLCASSQSDYSYEQYFGPGTRLTVT.

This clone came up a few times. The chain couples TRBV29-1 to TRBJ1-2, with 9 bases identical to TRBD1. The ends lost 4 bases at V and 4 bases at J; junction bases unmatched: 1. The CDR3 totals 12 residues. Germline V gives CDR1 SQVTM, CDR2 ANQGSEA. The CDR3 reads CSVAGQGYGYTF. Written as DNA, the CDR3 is TGCAGCGTTGCGGGACAGGGCTATGGCTACACCTTC.

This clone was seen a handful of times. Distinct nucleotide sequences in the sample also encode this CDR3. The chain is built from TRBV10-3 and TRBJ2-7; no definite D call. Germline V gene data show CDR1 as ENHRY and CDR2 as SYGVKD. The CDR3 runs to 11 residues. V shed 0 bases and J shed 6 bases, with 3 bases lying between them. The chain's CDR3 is CAISESLEQYF. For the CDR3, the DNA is TGTGCCATCAGTGAGTCTCTCGAGCAGTACTTC.

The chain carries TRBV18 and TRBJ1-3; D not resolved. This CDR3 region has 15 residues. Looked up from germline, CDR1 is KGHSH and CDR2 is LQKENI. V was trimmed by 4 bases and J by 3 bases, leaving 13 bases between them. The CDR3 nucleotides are TGTGCCAGCTCACTCCAAACCGGGAATGGAAACACCATATATTTT. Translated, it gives CASSLQTGNGNTIYF.

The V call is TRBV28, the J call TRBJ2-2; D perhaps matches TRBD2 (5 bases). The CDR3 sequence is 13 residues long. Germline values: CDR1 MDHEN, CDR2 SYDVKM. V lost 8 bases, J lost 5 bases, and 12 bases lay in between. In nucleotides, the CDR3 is TGTGCCAGCCAACCGCCGGGGACCGGGGAGCTGTTTTTT. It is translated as CASQPPGTGELFF. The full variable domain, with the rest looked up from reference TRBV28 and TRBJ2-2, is DVKVTQSSRYLVKRTGEKVFLECVQDMDHENMFWYRQDPGLGLRLIYFSYDVKMKEKGDIPEGYSVSREKKERFSLILESASTNQTSMYLCASQPPGTGELFFGEGSRLTVL.

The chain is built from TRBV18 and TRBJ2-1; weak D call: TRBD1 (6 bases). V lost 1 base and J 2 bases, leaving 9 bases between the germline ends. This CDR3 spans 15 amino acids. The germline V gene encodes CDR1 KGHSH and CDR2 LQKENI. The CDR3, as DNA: TGTGCCAGCTCACCACGTGGGACAACCTACAATGAGCAGTTCTTC. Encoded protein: CASSPRGTTYNEQFF.